This TCR beta chain was captured by sequencing in a study of regulatory T cells in long-lasting Graves disease. As to time point: persistent/refractory GD, antithyroid drugs over 5 years with positive TRAb. Making the TCR library involved RNA that had been extracted from PBMCs. Construction of TCR beta libraries relied on iRepertoire HTBI primers and on Arm-PCR targeting CDR3 regions. TCRdb re-called the multiplex PCR reads with MiXCR, one entry per CDR3 protein. The sample lists approximately 360,000 distinct CDR3 sequences, less than 30% occurring once. Whole-study results and caveats: The small sample size may have reduced accuracy.

Comments on this clonotype: Its antigen is not identified.

Sequenced material: peripheral blood mononuclear cells (PBMCs), taken when the disease was refractory, from a patient treated with antithyroid drugs. This TCR derives from a woman in her 40s with Graves disease.

The CDR3: CASSLYETVNTEAFF. CDR3 DNA: TGTGCCAGCAGCTTATATGAGACGGTGAACACTGAAGCTTTCTTT. The chain employs TRBV13 and TRBJ1-1; D is unresolved. The CDR3 has 15 amino acids. Between the trimmed V and J ends, which lost 2 bases and 0 bases, there was a span of 10 bases. In germline, CDR1 is PRHDT, CDR2 FYEKMQ (reference sequence). The full variable domain, rest sourced from reference TRBV13 and TRBJ1-1, is AAGVIQSPRHLIKEKRETATLKCYPIPRHDTVYWYQQGPGQDPQFLISFYEKMQSDKGSIPDRFSAQQFSDYHSELNMSSLELGDSALYFCASSLYETVNTEAFFGQGTRLTVV.